This TCR beta chain was recorded in a study of CD8 T cells in Susac syndrome. The RNA input was about 0.5 to 1 ug, and it was reverse transcribed with random hexamers. TCRdb redid the calling of the immunoSEQ multiplex PCR reads with MiXCR, one entry per CDR3 protein. Among approximately 210,000 distinct CDR3 sequences, about 95% were seen once, and the ten largest hold about 0.091%. This receptor was taken from a human donor with multiple sclerosis. The sequenced sample was CD4+ T cells from PBMCs.

CDR3 sequence: CASSQVRGGHGYTF. DNA for the CDR3: TGTGCCAGCAGCCAAGTTCGCGGGGGGCATGGCTACACCTTC. V gene TRBV3-1 combines with J gene TRBJ1-2, with D perhaps TRBD1 (6 bases). CDR1 LGHDT and CDR2 YNNKEL come from the germline V gene (reference sequence). V was clipped by 1 base and J by 6 bases, with 12 bases between them. The CDR3 consists of 14 residues.